The clone carrying this T cell receptor beta chain was seen a few times. The antigen is undetermined. The source of the sample is a study of T-cell memory formation after mild COVID-19. Study findings and constraints: Pre-infection memory already had some responding clones, implying cross-reactive memory joined.

Germline lookup yields CDR1 SGHRS and CDR2 YFSETQ. This CDR3 contains 14 residues. Trimming stripped 0 bases from V and 6 bases from J, with 11 bases between. TCRdb reanalysed the 5' RACE reads using MiXCR and keeps one entry per CDR3 protein. The sample contains about 560,000 distinct CDR3 sequences, around 16% of which appear only once. The TCR originated in an adult woman who had mild COVID-19 (a few samples of this study predate the infection). Cell type and time point are not known. The specimen was PBMCs or a T cell subset sorted from them (not recorded which). This sequence joins TRBV5-1 and TRBJ2-3; D gene ambiguous. In nucleotides, the CDR3 is TGCGCCAGCAGCTTGGAGGGCGTTTCCGATACGCAGTATTTT. Translated, it gives CASSLEGVSDTQYF.